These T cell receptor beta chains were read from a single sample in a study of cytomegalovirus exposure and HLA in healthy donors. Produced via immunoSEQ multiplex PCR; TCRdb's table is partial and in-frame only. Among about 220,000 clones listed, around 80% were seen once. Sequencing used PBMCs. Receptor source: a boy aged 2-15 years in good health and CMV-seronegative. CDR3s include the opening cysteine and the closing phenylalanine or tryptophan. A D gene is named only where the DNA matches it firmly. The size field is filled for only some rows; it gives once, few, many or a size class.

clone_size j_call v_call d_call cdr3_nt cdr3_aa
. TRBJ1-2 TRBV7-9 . TGTGCCAGCATCCCCGTGGGGCCTTTCTATGGCTACACCTTC CASIPVGPFYGYTF
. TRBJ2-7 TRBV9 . TGTGCCAGCAGCGTAGCTACGGAGACTTACGAGCAGTACTTC CASSVATETYEQYF
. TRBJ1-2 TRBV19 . TGTGCCAGTACCCCGGGTTACGCTCTTCCAAATAACTATGGCTACACCTTC CASTPGYALPNNYGYTF
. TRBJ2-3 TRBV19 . TGTGCCAGTAGTATTATCACAGATACGCAGTATTTT CASSIITDTQYF
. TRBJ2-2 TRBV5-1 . TGCGCCAGCAGCTTGGAAAGGACATCGAACACCGGGGAGCTGTTTTTT CASSLERTSNTGELFF
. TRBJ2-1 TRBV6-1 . TGTGCCAGCAGTGATAATTTCGGCTCCTACAATGAGCAGTTCTTC CASSDNFGSYNEQFF
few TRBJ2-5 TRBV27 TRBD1 TGTGCCAGCAGTTCACCCACGACAGGGGGCTCAGAGACCCAGTACTTC CASSSPTTGGSETQYF
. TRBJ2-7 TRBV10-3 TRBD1 TGTGCCATCGGGCCCACAGGGGCCCCAGTGGACGAGCAGTACTTC CAIGPTGAPVDEQYF
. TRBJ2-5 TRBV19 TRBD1 TGTGCCAGTAGTAGCCTACAGGGGAAACAAGAGACCCAGTACTTC CASSSLQGKQETQYF
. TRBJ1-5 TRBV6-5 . TGTGCCAGCAGTTACTCGAGGAGCAATCAGCCCCAGCATTTT CASSYSRSNQPQHF
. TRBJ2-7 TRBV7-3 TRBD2 TGTGCCAGCAGCCTCCTAGCGGGGGACCCATACGAGCAGTACTTC CASSLLAGDPYEQYF
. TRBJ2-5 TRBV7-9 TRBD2 TGTGCCAGCACCCTTGATCTAGCGGGAGATGGGGAGACCCAGTACTTC CASTLDLAGDGETQYF
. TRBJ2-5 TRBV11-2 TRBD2 TGTGCCAGCAGCTTCCCCGGTAGCGGGGCCCCAGAGACCCAGTACTTC CASSFPGSGAPETQYF
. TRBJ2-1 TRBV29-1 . TGCAGCGTTGATTCGGCTAGCCTCTACAATGAGCAGTTCTTC CSVDSASLYNEQFF
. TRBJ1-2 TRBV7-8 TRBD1 TGTGCCAGCAGCCCTTGGACAGGGTTGGATGGCTACACCTTC CASSPWTGLDGYTF
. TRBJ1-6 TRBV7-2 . TGTGCCAGCAGCTTGTCGGGAAATTCACCCCTCCACTTT CASSLSGNSPLHF
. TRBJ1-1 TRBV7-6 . TGTGCCAGCAGCCCCTACCGGGGAGAAGCTTTCTTT CASSPYRGEAFF
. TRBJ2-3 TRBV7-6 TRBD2 TGTGCCAGCAGCCTTAGCGGGGGGCCTATAGATACGCAGTATTTT CASSLSGGPIDTQYF
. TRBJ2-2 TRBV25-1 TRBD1 TGTGCCAGCTCAACAGGGGGGATTGTTACCGGGGAGCTGTTTTTT CASSTGGIVTGELFF
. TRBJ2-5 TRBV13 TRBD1 TGTGCCAGCAGCAACCGGGACAGGGGGTCATTGGAGACCCAGTACTTC CASSNRDRGSLETQYF
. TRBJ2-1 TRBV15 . TGTGCCACCAGTATGTACCGGGACTCTCGACCTTACAATGAGCAGTTCTTC CATSMYRDSRPYNEQFF
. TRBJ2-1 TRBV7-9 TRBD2 TGTGCCAGCAGCTTTATAGCGGGAGGGCCCGATGAGCAGTTCTTC CASSFIAGGPDEQFF
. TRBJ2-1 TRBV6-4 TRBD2 TGTGCCAGCAGCCAAACTAGCGGGGCGCTAAATGAGCAGTTCTTC CASSQTSGALNEQFF
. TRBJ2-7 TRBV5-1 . TGCGCCAGCAGCCCGACTAGCTCCTACGAGCAGTACTTC CASSPTSSYEQYF
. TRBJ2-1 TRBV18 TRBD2 TGTGCCAGCTCACCACTGGGACTAGCCTCCATCTACAATGAGCAGTTCTTC CASSPLGLASIYNEQFF
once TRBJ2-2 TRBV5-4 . TGTGCCAGCATGATCAGCGGGTCACTAAACACCGGGGAGCTGTTTTTT CASMISGSLNTGELFF
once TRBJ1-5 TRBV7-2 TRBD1 TGTGCCAGCAGCTCGCCTCGACAGGGGATGGGCAATCAGCCCCAGCATTTT CASSSPRQGMGNQPQHF
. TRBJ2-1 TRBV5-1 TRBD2 TGCGCCAGCAGCTTTGTGCGGGGGGGAATTAGCAATGAGCAGTTCTTC CASSFVRGGISNEQFF
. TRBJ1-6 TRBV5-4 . TGTGCCAGCAGCTTGCTCCAGGGGCGGACGTATTCACCCCTCCACTTT CASSLLQGRTYSPLHF
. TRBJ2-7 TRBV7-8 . TGTGCCAGCAGCTTAGGGACACTTCAATCGATCTACGAGCAGTACTTC CASSLGTLQSIYEQYF
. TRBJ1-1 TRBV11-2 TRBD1 TGTGCCAGCAGCCCAGGGGGCACTGAAGCTTTCTTT CASSPGGTEAFF